This T cell receptor beta chain is from a study of metastatic and nonmetastatic thyroid tumors. Study-level background: Across blood and tumor or nodule tissue, repertoires from malignant and benign thyroid patients were compared with one another.

In the original workflow: The distant-metastasis classifier for papillary thyroid cancer was built from CDR3 differences across clinicopathological groups. TCRdb re-processed the PCR reads through MiXCR. What appears here as the V and J calls and clone size reflects TCRdb's work, not the paper's. The sample contains 7,500 to 10,000 clones, about 30% of which appear only once. Thyroid surgery took place with no prior treatment in any patient. The material sequenced was adjacent normal tissue. The source is a female donor with papillary thyroid cancer or a benign thyroid nodule (not recorded which). Some clones in this sample may be carry-over from other donors' samples.

For the CDR3, the DNA is TGTGCCAGCAGCCAAGCTCTCAGGGTAACTTACCCAGGGAACTATGGCTACACCTTC. The encoded protein is CASSQALRVTYPGNYGYTF. The V and J genes are TRBV3-1 and TRBJ1-2, with D possibly matching TRBD1 (5 bases). The CDR3 is made up of 19 amino acids. V lost 1 base and J lost 2, with 23 bases in between. CDR1 and CDR2 (germline): LGHDT, YNNKEL (reference sequence).